These T cell receptor beta chains were read from a single sample in a study of blood T cell repertoires in COVID-19. TCRdb's table, derived via immunoSEQ multiplex PCR, lists solely in-frame clones and lacks some. The sample has approximately 380,000 clones; approximately 90% are singletons. Sequenced: PBMCs or T cells enriched from blood (not recorded which). The origin of the receptors is a woman aged 18-29 years who had recovered from COVID-19. CDR3s include the opening cysteine and the closing phenylalanine or tryptophan.

J gene	V gene	CDR3 protein
TRBJ2-7	TRBV5-6	CASSPGNSYEQYF
TRBJ1-2	TRBV4-3	CASSQDHRGLYGYTF
TRBJ1-1	TRBV5-5	CASSLEAGRNTEAFF
TRBJ1-5	TRBV28	CASSLQGNQPQHF
TRBJ1-1	TRBV5-4	CASSRGVVSTEAFF
TRBJ1-6	TRBV14	CASGWQGESPLHF
TRBJ1-2	TRBV30	CAWSPVDRVGYTF
TRBJ1-2	TRBV28	CASSPYRTGGGESYGYTF
TRBJ1-6	TRBV4-1	CASSQAEAGNNSPLHF
TRBJ1-1	TRBV27	CASSIQENTEAFF
TRBJ1-3	TRBV11-2	CASSLERGPGNTIYF
TRBJ2-3	TRBV7-6	CASNARTVRSTDTQYF
TRBJ1-1	TRBV10-3	CAINSRRNNTEAFF
TRBJ1-1	TRBV12-5	CASGLVLSQGQLNTEAFF
TRBJ1-1	TRBV3-1/TRBV3-2	CASSQGGSLATEAFF
TRBJ1-5	TRBV2	CASSATGGISQPQHF
TRBJ1-1	TRBV12-3/TRBV12-4	CASSLLRDTEAFF
TRBJ1-6	TRBV6-1	CASSEINRSPLHF
TRBJ1-3	TRBV2	CASSGQSTIYF
TRBJ1-5	TRBV19	CASSIIGNQPQHF
TRBJ2-7	TRBV6-6	CASSLHRQSSYEQYF
TRBJ2-7	TRBV5-1	CASGTGGYEQYF
TRBJ1-5	TRBV7-2	CASSFRGNSNQPQHF
TRBJ1-5	TRBV19	CASSIEVGSGHFF
TRBJ1-4	TRBV18	CASSPGQEKLFF
TRBJ2-5	TRBV15	CATSRSIAGGQETQYF
TRBJ1-4	TRBV21-1	CASSRDRTIPDEKLFF
TRBJ2-2	TRBV6-6	CASHKGQNTGELFF
TRBJ2-1	TRBV11-3	CASSAGGEQFF
TRBJ2-4	TRBV6-2/TRBV6-3	CASSSSGGGIQYF
TRBJ2-7	TRBV15	CATSREGQGDHEQYF
TRBJ1-5	TRBV6-1	CASSEGGGNQPQHF
TRBJ1-5	TRBV18	CASSPFVSLDQPQHF
TRBJ2-5	TRBV5-1	CASSPAPGGQETQYF
TRBJ1-2	TRBV7-9	CASSFNRGDYGYTF
TRBJ2-1	TRBV27	CASSETGRLSYNEQFF
TRBJ2-1	TRBV11-3	CASSLVEGRVQFF
TRBJ2-3	TRBV24-1	CATSDDTPTGGSTDTQYF
TRBJ1-1	TRBV3-1/TRBV3-2	CASREGQMNTEAFF
TRBJ1-2	TRBV2	CASSDRGIHYGYTF
TRBJ2-2	TRBV6-6	CASSYPPGPNTGELFF
TRBJ1-6	TRBV18	CASARGWGNSPLHF
TRBJ1-5	TRBV5-6	CASSLNGLGSNQPQHF
TRBJ2-2	TRBV19	CASSWDTNTGELFF
TRBJ2-7	TRBV29-1	CSVGGPREQYF
TRBJ2-7	TRBV18	CASSPDGQGIYEQYF
TRBJ2-3	TRBV4-1	CASSQENRDTDTQYF